This TCR beta chain was documented in a study of blood T cell repertoires in COVID-19. Whole-study context: T cells, B-cell-depleted T cells, or PBMCs supplied cDNA or gDNA.

In the original analysis: Amplifying reference gene primers gave estimates of nucleated cell counts. Method: immunoSEQ multiplex PCR; TCRdb's copy keeps in-frame clones and lacks some. V, J and clone size were drawn from that table, and D and trimming were deduced from the DNA. The repertoire holds roughly 88,000 clones, 75% to 95% seen once, with approximately 4.1% in the top ten. Germline V gene sequence: CDR1 LNHDA, CDR2 SQIVND (reference sequence). The V gene lost 3 bases and the J gene lost 0 bases, with 12 bases spanning the gap. The CDR3 is made up of 16 amino acids. This TCR derives from a woman between 45 and 60 years old in a cohort sampled during active COVID-19. Sequences were obtained from peripheral blood. The chain combines TRBV19 with TRBJ2-1; a possible D gene is TRBD1 (5 bases). CDR3 coding DNA: TGTGCCAGTAGTATTTTGGGGCAGGTCTCCTACAATGAGCAGTTCTTC. Its translation is CASSILGQVSYNEQFF.